This T cell receptor (beta chain) came from a study of blood T cell repertoires in COVID-19. The overall study: Acute and convalescent COVID-19 samples came from the United States, Italy and Spain. The cDNA or gDNA used as material had been derived from T cells, B-cell-depleted T cells, or PBMCs.

The V end lost 1 base, the J end lost 9 bases, and 12 bases lay between the germline ends. The CDR3 is 13 residues long. The V gene's germline CDR1 is LNHDA and CDR2 SQIVND (reference sequence). In the source study's methods: Amplifying reference gene primers gave estimates of nucleated cell counts. Method: immunoSEQ multiplex PCR; TCRdb's copy keeps in-frame clones and lacks some. V and J calls plus clone size are reproduced from that table; the DNA served to infer D and trimming. Among tens of thousands of clones, 85% to 90% were seen once, and the ten largest hold roughly 15%. This chain uses TRBV19 with TRBJ2-5; TRBD1 might be the D (5 bases). Sequenced input: peripheral blood. The sequence was obtained from a man aged 70 or older with acute or convalescent COVID-19. CDR3 amino acids: CASSIGPGLAQYF. The CDR3 DNA is TGTGCCAGTAGTATAGGTCCAGGGCTGGCCCAGTACTTC.